This T cell receptor (beta chain) comes out of a study of long-term antiretroviral therapy in people with HIV. The study's findings and limits: Pre-ART clonal expansion yielded clones that dominated the repertoire at all time points. The range of CDR3 lengths in HIV repertoires proved narrower than that found in controls.

The CDR3 has 14 amino acids. Germline V gene lookup returns CDR1 SGHAT and CDR2 FQNNGV. V was trimmed by 5 bases and J by 4 bases, leaving 14 bases between them. As to this clone: Its target is not known.

A v3.0 immunoSEQ assay was performed at survey level. Method: immunoSEQ multiplex PCR; TCRdb's copy keeps in-frame clones and lacks some. The table includes fewer than 25,000 clones, 85% to 90% detected once. The sequence derives from a man aged 55-75 years with HIV. V usage is TRBV11-2 and J usage is TRBJ1-1; possible D gene TRBD1, 6 bases. The source material was unsorted PBMCs, sampled 2.3 years after starting antiretroviral therapy. The CDR3 bases are TGTGCCAGCAGCCCCACAGGGAGGGTCACTGAAGCTTTCTTT. This sequence encodes CASSPTGRVTEAFF. The entire variable domain, with the rest obtained from reference TRBV11-2 and TRBJ1-1, is as follows: EAGVAQSPRYKIIEKRQSVAFWCNPISGHATLYWYQQILGQGPKLLIQFQNNGVVDDSQLPKDRFSAERLKGVDSTLKIQPAKLEDSAVYLCASSPTGRVTEAFFGQGTRLTVV.